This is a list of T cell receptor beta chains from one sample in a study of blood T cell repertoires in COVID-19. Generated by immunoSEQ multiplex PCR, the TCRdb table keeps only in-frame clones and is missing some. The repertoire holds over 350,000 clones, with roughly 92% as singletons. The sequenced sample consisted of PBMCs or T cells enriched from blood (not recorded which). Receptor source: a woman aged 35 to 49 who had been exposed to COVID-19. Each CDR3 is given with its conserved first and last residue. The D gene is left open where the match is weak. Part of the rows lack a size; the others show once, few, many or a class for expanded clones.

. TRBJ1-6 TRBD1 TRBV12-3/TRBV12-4 CASRDRESSPLHF TGTGCCAGCAGGGACAGGGAGAGTTCACCCCTCCACTTT
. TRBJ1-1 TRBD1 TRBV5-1 CASSLGQGGGEAFF TGCGCCAGCAGCTTGGGACAGGGAGGAGGTGAAGCTTTCTTT
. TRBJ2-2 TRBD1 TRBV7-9 CASSLGTGAGELFF TGTGCCAGCAGCTTAGGCACAGGGGCCGGGGAGCTGTTTTTT
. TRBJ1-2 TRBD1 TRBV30 CAWRSETGGPNYGYTF TGTGCCTGGAGGTCGGAGACAGGGGGACCAAACTATGGCTACACCTTC
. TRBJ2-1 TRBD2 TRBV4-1 CASSHTLAGGTNEQFF TGCGCCAGCAGCCACACACTAGCGGGAGGAACCAATGAGCAGTTCTTC
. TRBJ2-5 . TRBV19 CASSIRTTGTETQYF TGTGCCAGTAGTATCCGGACGACAGGTACGGAGACCCAGTACTTC
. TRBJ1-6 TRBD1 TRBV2 CASSPGQGLGTSPLHF TGTGCCAGCAGTCCGGGACAGGGGTTAGGTACTTCACCCCTCCACTTT
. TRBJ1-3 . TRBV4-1 CASSQESMISGNTIYF TGCGCCAGCAGCCAAGAGAGTATGATCTCTGGAAACACCATATATTTT
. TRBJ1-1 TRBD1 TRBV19 CASSIPQGRIEAFF TGTGCCAGTAGTATACCACAGGGGAGAATTGAAGCTTTCTTT
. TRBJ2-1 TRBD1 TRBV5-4 CASSHRDRGINEQFF TGTGCCAGCAGCCACCGGGACAGGGGTATCAATGAGCAGTTCTTC
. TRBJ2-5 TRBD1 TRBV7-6 CASSLTGAQQETQYF TGTGCCAGCAGCTTGACAGGGGCACAACAAGAGACCCAGTACTTC
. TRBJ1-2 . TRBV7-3 CASSAQGGLGDGYTF TGTGCCAGCAGCGCCCAGGGAGGGTTAGGGGATGGCTACACCTTC
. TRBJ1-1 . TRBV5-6 CASSLYWGGGTEAFF TGTGCCAGCAGCTTGTACTGGGGCGGGGGCACTGAAGCTTTCTTT
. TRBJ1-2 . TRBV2 CASGAGRRENYGYTF TGTGCCAGCGGGGCGGGGCGAAGGGAAAACTATGGCTACACCTTC
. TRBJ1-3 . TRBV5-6 CASSHVTGSGNTIYF TGTGCCAGCAGCCACGTCACAGGCTCTGGAAACACCATATATTTT
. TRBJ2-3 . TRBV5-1 CASSLAPGSDTQYF TGCGCCAGCAGCTTGGCTCCAGGGTCAGATACGCAGTATTTT
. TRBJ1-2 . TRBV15 CATSRLHLPLGYTF TGTGCCACCAGCAGACTCCATCTCCCCCTAGGCTACACCTTC
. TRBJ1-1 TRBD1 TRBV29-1 CSVAGQGARTEAFF TGCAGCGTTGCAGGACAGGGGGCCCGGACTGAAGCTTTCTTT
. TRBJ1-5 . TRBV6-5 CAIAPGRNQPQHF TGTGCCATCGCCCCAGGGCGGAATCAGCCCCAGCATTTT
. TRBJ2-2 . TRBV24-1 CATSDSARGVGELFF TGTGCCACCAGTGATTCGGCCAGGGGGGTCGGGGAGCTGTTTTTT
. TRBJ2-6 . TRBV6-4 CASSERASGANVLTF TGTGCCAGCAGTGAGAGGGCCTCTGGGGCCAACGTCCTGACTTTC
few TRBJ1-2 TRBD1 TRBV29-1 CSVSTSGGEWRGYTF TGCAGCGTCAGTACATCAGGGGGCGAATGGCGGGGCTACACCTTC
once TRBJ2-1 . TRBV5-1 CASSTLARVNEQFF TGCGCCAGCAGCACGCTCGCGAGGGTCAATGAGCAGTTCTTC
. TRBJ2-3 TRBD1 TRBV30 CAWSRTGGDDTQYF TGTGCCTGGAGCCGGACAGGGGGCGACGATACGCAGTATTTT
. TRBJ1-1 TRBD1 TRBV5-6 CASSHKQGVNTEAFF TGTGCCAGCAGCCATAAACAGGGGGTGAACACTGAAGCTTTCTTT
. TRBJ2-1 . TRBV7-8 CASSEESLAFRGNEQFF TGTGCCAGCAGCGAAGAATCCCTAGCTTTTCGGGGCAATGAGCAGTTCTTC
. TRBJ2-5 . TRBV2 CASSRGLIETQYF TGTGCCAGCAGCAGGGGTTTGATTGAGACCCAGTACTTC
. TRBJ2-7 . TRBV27 CASSLQGYPRVEQYF TGTGCCAGCAGTTTACAGGGCTATCCCAGGGTCGAGCAGTACTTC
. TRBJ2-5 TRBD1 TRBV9 CASSANTGDRETQYF TGTGCCAGCAGCGCCAATACCGGGGACAGAGAGACCCAGTACTTC
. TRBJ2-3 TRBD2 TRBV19 CASSISLAGITDTQYF TGTGCCAGTAGTATCTCACTAGCGGGAATCACAGATACGCAGTATTTT
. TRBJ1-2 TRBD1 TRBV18 CASSPSGQGYGYTF TGTGCCAGCTCACCTTCCGGACAGGGCTATGGCTACACCTTC
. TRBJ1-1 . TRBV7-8 CASSLPGEAFF TGTGCCAGCAGCTTACCGGGGGAAGCTTTCTTT
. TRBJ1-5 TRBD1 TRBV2 CASRGDRGGGNQPQHF TGTGCCAGCAGGGGGGACAGGGGAGGAGGCAATCAGCCCCAGCATTTT
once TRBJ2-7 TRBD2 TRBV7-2 CASSSSGRYEQYF TGTGCCAGCAGCTCGAGCGGGAGGTACGAGCAGTACTTC
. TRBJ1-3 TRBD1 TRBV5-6 CASSRGQTGGNTIYF TGTGCCAGCAGCCGGGGACAGACGGGAGGAAACACCATATATTTT
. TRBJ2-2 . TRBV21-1 CASSNAGGQPTGELFF TGTGCCAGCAGCAATGCCGGAGGGCAGCCCACCGGGGAGCTGTTTTTT
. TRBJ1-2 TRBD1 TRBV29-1 CSVHTGGPGYTF TGCAGCGTCCACACAGGGGGTCCTGGCTACACCTTC
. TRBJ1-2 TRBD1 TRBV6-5 CASYYRGGGYTF TGTGCCAGCTATTACAGGGGAGGAGGCTACACCTTC
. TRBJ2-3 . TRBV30 CAWSRFRTTQYF TGTGCCTGGAGTCGGTTTCGCACTACGCAGTATTTT
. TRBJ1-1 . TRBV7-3 CASSSGLSSEAFF TGTGCCAGCAGCTCGGGACTTTCCTCTGAAGCTTTCTTT
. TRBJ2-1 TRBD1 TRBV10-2 CASGQGSTYNEQFF TGCGCCAGCGGACAGGGGAGTACCTACAATGAGCAGTTCTTC
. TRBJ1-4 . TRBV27 CASSPTVLNEKLFF TGTGCCAGCAGTCCGACAGTTCTTAATGAAAAACTGTTTTTT
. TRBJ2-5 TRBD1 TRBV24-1 CATSEWTGGGETQYF TGTGCCACCAGTGAGTGGACAGGGGGTGGGGAGACCCAGTACTTC
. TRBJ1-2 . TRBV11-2 CASSTSTPYGYTF TGTGCCAGCAGCACGTCTACCCCCTATGGCTACACCTTC
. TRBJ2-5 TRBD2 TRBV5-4 CASSPGAISGGKETQYF TGTGCCAGCAGCCCGGGGGCCATTAGCGGGGGGAAAGAGACCCAGTACTTC
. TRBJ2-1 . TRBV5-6 CASSLEGAYNEQFF TGTGCCAGCAGCTTGGAGGGGGCCTACAATGAGCAGTTCTTC
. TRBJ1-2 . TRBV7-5 CVRSTLPGKYYGYTF TGTGTCAGAAGCACACTCCCAGGGAAGTACTATGGCTACACCTTC
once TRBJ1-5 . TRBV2 CASRGGQNSNQPQHF TGTGCCAGCAGAGGAGGACAGAATAGCAATCAGCCCCAGCATTTT
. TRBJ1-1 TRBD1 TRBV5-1 CASSSSWTGGTEAFF TGCGCCAGCAGCTCCTCCTGGACAGGGGGAACTGAAGCTTTCTTT
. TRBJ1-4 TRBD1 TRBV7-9 CASSPAGTGTNEKLFF TGTGCCAGCAGCCCCGCCGGGACAGGGACTAATGAAAAACTGTTTTTT
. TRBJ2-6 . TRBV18 CASSRFDINSGANVLTF TGTGCCAGCTCACGGTTTGACATAAACTCTGGGGCCAACGTCCTGACTTTC
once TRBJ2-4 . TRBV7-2 CASSPDGQLLAKNIQYF TGTGCCAGCAGCCCCGACGGACAGCTCCTAGCCAAAAACATTCAGTACTTC